This T cell receptor beta chain is from a study of neurological immune-mediated disorders. The cDNA came from 5'RACE, which used 10-nucleotide random UMIs. TCRdb independently ran MiXCR on the 5' RACE reads; one entry per CDR3 protein. The data show about 50,000 distinct CDR3 sequences, 10% seen once. CDR1 and CDR2 (germline): SGHKS, YYEKEE (reference sequence). This CDR3 is built from 14 residues. Trimming removed 0 bases at V and 3 bases at J, with 10 bases between. This clonotype has at least ten counts. This sequence originates from a man between 65 and 85 years old with HTLV-1-associated myelopathy (HAM/TSP). The V and J genes are TRBV5-5 and TRBJ2-7; D gene ambiguous. The specimen sequenced was PBMCs. CDR3: CASSLGGGGYEQYF. The CDR3 DNA follows: TGTGCCAGCAGCTTGGGCGGCGGCGGCTACGAGCAGTACTTC.